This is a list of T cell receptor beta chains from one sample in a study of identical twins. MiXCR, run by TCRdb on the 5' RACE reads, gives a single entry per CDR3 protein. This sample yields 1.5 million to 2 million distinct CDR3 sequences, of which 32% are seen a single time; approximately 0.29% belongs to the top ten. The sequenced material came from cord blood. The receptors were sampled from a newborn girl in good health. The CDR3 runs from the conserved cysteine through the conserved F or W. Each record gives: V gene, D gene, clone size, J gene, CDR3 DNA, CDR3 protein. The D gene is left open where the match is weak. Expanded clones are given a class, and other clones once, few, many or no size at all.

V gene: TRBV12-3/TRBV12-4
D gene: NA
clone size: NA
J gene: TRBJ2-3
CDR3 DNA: TGTGCCAGCACCTCCTTAGGCACAGATACGCAGTATTTT
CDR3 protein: CASTSLGTDTQYF

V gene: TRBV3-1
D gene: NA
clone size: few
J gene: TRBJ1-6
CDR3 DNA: TGTGCCAGCAGCCAATTGTCGGCCTATAATTCACCCCTCCACTTT
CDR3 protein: CASSQLSAYNSPLHF

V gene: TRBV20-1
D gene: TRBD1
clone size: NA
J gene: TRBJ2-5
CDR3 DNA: TGCAGTGCTAGTAGGGGGCAGCAAGAGACCCAGTACTTC
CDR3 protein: CSASRGQQETQYF

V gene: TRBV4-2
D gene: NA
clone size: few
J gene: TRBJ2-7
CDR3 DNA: TGTGCCAGCAGCCAAGAGTTGGCAGGCACCTACGAGCAGTACTTC
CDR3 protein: CASSQELAGTYEQYF

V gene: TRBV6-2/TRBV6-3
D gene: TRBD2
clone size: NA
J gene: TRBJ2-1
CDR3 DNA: TGTGCCAGCAGTTCTCCAGCGGGGGGCTATGGCAATGAGCAGTTCTTC
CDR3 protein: CASSSPAGGYGNEQFF

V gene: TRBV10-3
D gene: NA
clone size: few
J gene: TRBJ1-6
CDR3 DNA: TGTGCCATCAGAGTTGATCAGAATTCACCCCTCCACTTT
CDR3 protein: CAIRVDQNSPLHF

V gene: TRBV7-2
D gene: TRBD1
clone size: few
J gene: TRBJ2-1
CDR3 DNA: TGTGCCAGCAGCCAATGGGACAGGTTAGACGGTGAGCAGTTCTTC
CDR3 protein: CASSQWDRLDGEQFF

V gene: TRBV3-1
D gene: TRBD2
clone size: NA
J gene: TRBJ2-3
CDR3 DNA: TGTGCCAGCAGCCCCGGTAGCGGGGGTTACCATTCCACAGATACGCAGTATTTT
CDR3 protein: CASSPGSGGYHSTDTQYF

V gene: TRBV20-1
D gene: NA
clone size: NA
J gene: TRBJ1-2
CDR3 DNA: TGCAGTGCTAGCGGGCGCGGGTTTTATGGCTACACCTTC
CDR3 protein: CSASGRGFYGYTF

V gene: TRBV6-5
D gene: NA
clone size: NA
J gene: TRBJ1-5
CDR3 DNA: TGTGCCAGCAGAAAGGACAGAAGTAGCAATCAGCCCCAGCATTTT
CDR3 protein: CASRKDRSSNQPQHF

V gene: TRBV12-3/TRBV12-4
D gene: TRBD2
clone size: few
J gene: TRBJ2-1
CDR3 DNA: TGTGCCAGCAGTTTAAGCGGGAGGGCCGGTGAGCAGTTCTTC
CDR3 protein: CASSLSGRAGEQFF

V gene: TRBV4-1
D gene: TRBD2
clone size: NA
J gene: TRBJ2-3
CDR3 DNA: TGCGCCAGCAGCCAAGTCTCGCTAGCGGCAGATACGCAGTATTTT
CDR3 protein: CASSQVSLAADTQYF

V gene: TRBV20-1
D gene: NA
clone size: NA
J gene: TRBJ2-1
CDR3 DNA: TGCGATGCTAGGCAGGGGAGCTCCTACAATGAGCAGTTCTTC
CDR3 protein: CDARQGSSYNEQFF

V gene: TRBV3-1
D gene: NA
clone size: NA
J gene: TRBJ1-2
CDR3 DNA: TGTGCCAGCAGCCGAGGTACCGGCTACACCTTC
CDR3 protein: CASSRGTGYTF

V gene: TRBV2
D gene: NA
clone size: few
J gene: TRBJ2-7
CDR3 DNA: TGTGCCAGCAGTTGGGACACAATTTACGAGCAGTACTTC
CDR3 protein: CASSWDTIYEQYF

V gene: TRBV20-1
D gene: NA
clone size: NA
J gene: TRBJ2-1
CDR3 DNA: TGCAGTGCTAGCCGAGGGACACTACCCAATGAGCAGTTCTTC
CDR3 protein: CSASRGTLPNEQFF

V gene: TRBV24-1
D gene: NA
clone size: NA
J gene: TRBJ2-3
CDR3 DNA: TGTGCCACCAGTGATTTGGTATCGGCGGATGGCACAGATACGCAGTATTTT
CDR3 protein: CATSDLVSADGTDTQYF

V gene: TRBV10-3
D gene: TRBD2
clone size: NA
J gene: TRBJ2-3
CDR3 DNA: TGTGCCATCAGCGGGACTAGCGGGAGTCGGGCAGATACGCAGTATTTT
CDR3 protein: CAISGTSGSRADTQYF

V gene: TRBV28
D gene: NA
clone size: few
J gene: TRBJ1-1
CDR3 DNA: TGTGCCAGCAGTTTATTCTCGACAGGGAACACTGAAGCTTTCTTT
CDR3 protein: CASSLFSTGNTEAFF

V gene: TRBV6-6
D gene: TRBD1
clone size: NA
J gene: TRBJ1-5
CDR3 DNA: TGTGCCAGCAGTTACTCGGCAGGGGGCCATCAGCCCCAGCATTTT
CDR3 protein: CASSYSAGGHQPQHF

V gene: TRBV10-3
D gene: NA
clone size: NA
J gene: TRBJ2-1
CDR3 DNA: TGTGCCATCAAAGGGCTAGCGTACAATGAGCAGTTCTTC
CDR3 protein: CAIKGLAYNEQFF

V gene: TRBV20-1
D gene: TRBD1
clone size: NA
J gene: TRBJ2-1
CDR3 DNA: TGCAGTGCTAGTGCTTGGGACAGGACCTACAATGAGCAGTTCTTC
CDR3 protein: CSASAWDRTYNEQFF

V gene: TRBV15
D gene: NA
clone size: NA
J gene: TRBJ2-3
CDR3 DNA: TGTGCCACCAGCAGGGAAAGAGATCGTCGGACAGATACGCAGTATTTT
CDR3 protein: CATSRERDRRTDTQYF

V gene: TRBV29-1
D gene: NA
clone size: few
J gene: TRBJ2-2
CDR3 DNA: TGCAGCCCCCTTGAGGCTAGCTGTTTCTTGTCGGCCGGGGAGCTGTTTTTT
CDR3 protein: CSPLEASCFLSAGELFF

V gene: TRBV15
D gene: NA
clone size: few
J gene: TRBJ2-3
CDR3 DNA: TGTGCCACCAGCGTATGGGGCCGCACAGATACGCAGTATTTT
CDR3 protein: CATSVWGRTDTQYF

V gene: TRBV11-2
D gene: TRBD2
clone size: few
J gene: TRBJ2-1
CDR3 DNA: TGTGCCAGCAGCTTTAACGGGGGGGGTCTAAACAGCCAGTTCTTC
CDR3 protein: CASSFNGGGLNSQFF